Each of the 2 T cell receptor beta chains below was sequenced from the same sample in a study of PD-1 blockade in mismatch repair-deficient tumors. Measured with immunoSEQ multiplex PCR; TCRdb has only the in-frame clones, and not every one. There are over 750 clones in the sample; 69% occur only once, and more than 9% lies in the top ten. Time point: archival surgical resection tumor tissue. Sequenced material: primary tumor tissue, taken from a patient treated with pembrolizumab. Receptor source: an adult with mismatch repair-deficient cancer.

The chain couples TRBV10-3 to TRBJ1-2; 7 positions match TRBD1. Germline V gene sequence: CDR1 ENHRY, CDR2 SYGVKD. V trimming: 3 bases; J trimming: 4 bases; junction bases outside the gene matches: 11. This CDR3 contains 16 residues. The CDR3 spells CAISEIMKRDSYGYTF. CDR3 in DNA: TGTGCCATCAGTGAAATAATGAAACGGGACAGCTATGGCTACACCTTC.

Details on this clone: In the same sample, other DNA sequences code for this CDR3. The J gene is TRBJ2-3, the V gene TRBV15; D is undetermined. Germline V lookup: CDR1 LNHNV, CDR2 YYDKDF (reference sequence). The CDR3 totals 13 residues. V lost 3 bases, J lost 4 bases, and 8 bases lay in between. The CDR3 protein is CATSSSPADTQYF. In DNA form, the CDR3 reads TGTGCCACCAGCAGCTCTCCCGCAGATACGCAGTATTTT.